Listed here are 23 T cell receptor beta chains from one sample, sequenced in a study of graft-versus-host responses after intestinal transplantation. Libraries were prepared by immunoSEQ multiplex PCR; TCRdb keeps only in-frame clonotypes and omits some of them. Here the sample spans around 29,000 clones, nearly 90% being singletons. The specimen comprised PBMCs, sampled roughly 68 weeks after intestinal transplantation. The receptors here all came from a human patient who received an intestinal transplant, so some T cells may come from the graft donor.

A single count supports this clone. The rearrangement joins TRBV27 to TRBJ2-1; D could derive from TRBD1 or TRBD2 (6 bases each). V was pared by 4 bases and J by 3 bases, with 10 bases between. From germline, CDR1 is MNHEY and CDR2 SMNVEV (reference sequence). This CDR3 region has 14 residues. For the CDR3, the DNA is TGTGCCAGCAGTTCCGGGGGCCTCTACAATGAGCAGTTCTTC. Its protein is CASSSGGLYNEQFF.

The chain couples TRBV11-2 to TRBJ1-1; possible D gene TRBD1, 6 bases. Trimming left V 4 bases short and J 8 bases short, with 17 bases between. Per the germline V gene, CDR1 is SGHAT and CDR2 is FQNNGV. This CDR3 has 14 amino acids. The CDR3 DNA sequence: TGTGCCAGCAGCTCGGAGAGTTTCGGGGGCGAAGCTTTCTTT. As protein: CASSSESFGGEAFF.

The rearrangement uses TRBV28 and TRBJ2-7; the D gene is possibly TRBD1 (6 bases). The CDR3 spans 13 residues. V lost 6 bases and J 0 bases, leaving 9 bases between the germline ends. The germline V gene has CDR1 MDHEN and CDR2 SYDVKM. The CDR3 DNA is TGTGCCAGCAGCGGGGACATCTCCTACGAGCAGTACTTC. This translates into CASSGDISYEQYF.

V gene TRBV2 combines with J gene TRBJ1-2; unclear D gene. The CDR3 has 15 residues. Germline V CDR1 and CDR2: SNHLY, FYNNEI. Trimming shortened V by 3 bases and J by 0 bases, and 11 bases separated the two germline ends. In DNA form, the CDR3 reads TGTGCCAGCAGTGAGGGGAGGTTAGCTAACTATGGCTACACCTTC. This translates into CASSEGRLANYGYTF.

The chain couples TRBV7-2 to TRBJ2-5, with 12 bases matching TRBD2. Losses at the gene ends were 0 bases for V and 5 bases for J; bases not matched to a gene: 4. Per the germline V gene, CDR1 is SGHTA and CDR2 is FQGNSA. CDR3 length: 16 residues. The CDR3 spells CASSLALAGGTETQYF. DNA of the CDR3: TGTGCCAGCAGCTTAGCGCTAGCGGGGGGGACTGAGACCCAGTACTTC.

The genes are TRBV6-1 and TRBJ1-2, with TRBD1 matching over 7 bases. Unmatched junction bases numbered 10, after V lost 10 bases and J lost 2 bases. Per germline, CDR1 MNHNS and CDR2 SASEGT. The CDR3 contains 14 residues. The CDR3 DNA sequence: TGTGCCACCAGCAACAGACAGGGAAACTATGGCTACACCTTC. Its translation: CATSNRQGNYGYTF.

The CDR3 loop reads CASSRDGHTEAFF. CDR3 DNA: TGCGCCAGCAGTCGGGACGGTCACACTGAAGCTTTCTTT. The chain combines TRBV10-1 with TRBJ1-1; D possibly corresponds to TRBD1 (5 bases). CDR1 is WNHNN and CDR2 is SYGVQD in the germline V gene (reference sequence). CDR3 length: 13 residues. Trimming cost V 5 bases and J 3 bases, with 10 bases left between them.

The chain carries TRBV10-2 and TRBJ2-2, with TRBD1 matching 7 bases. The CDR3 extends over 14 amino acids. Trimming removed 6 bases from V and 0 bases from J; junction bases left unmatched: 1. Germline V gene data show CDR1 as WSHSY and CDR2 as SAAADI. CDR3: CASSDRANTGELFF. DNA of the CDR3: TGCGCCAGCAGCGACAGGGCGAACACCGGGGAGCTGTTTTTT.

The table lists this clone with a few counts. The chain combines TRBV25-1 with TRBJ1-2, with D unclear. Germline values: CDR1 MGHDK, CDR2 SYGVNS. V was shortened by 0 bases and J by 4 bases, with 3 bases between the two germline ends. There are 12 residues in the CDR3. CDR3 sequence (DNA): TGTGCCAGCAGTGAATATACCTATGGCTACACCTTC. Amino acid sequence: CASSEYTYGYTF.

This chain joins TRBV9 and TRBJ1-1; 7 bases line up with TRBD1. This CDR3 region has 13 residues. CDR1 SGDLS and CDR2 YYNGEE come from the germline V gene. V was clipped by 3 bases and J by 1 base; unmatched bases: 0. CDR3 in amino acids: CASSGQGNTEAFF. The CDR3 region has the DNA TGTGCCAGCAGCGGACAGGGGAACACTGAAGCTTTCTTT.

The chain carries TRBV30 and TRBJ2-1; TRBD1 matches 8 bases. V lost 0 bases to trimming and J lost 9 bases; unmatched junction nucleotides: 7. The CDR3 runs 14 residues. Germline V gene lookup returns CDR1 GTSNPN and CDR2 SVGIG (reference sequence). CDR3: CAWSVLQQGGEQFF. CDR3 in DNA: TGTGCCTGGAGTGTACTCCAACAGGGGGGTGAGCAGTTCTTC.

Written as DNA, the CDR3 is TGTGCCAGTAGTCCGGGACAGGAAAAACTGTTTTTT. Protein sequence: CASSPGQEKLFF. The chain uses TRBV19 and TRBJ1-4; TRBD1 matches 7 bases. The CDR3 is made up of 12 amino acids. CDR1 is LNHDA and CDR2 is SQIVND in the germline V gene (reference sequence). J was trimmed by 8 bases and V by 5 bases; bases with no gene match: 2.

The CDR3 DNA follows: TGTGCCAGCAGTGAATCAGGCACAGCCGAGCAGTTCTTC. It yields the protein CASSESGTAEQFF. V and J are TRBV2 and TRBJ2-1; D is uncertain. The CDR3 has 13 residues. Between the trimmed V and J ends, which lost 2 bases and 10 bases, there was a span of 12 bases. In germline, CDR1 is SNHLY, CDR2 FYNNEI.

The gene calls are TRBV5-1 and TRBJ2-3; D uncertain. The V gene lost 2 bases and the J gene lost 0 bases, with 13 bases spanning the gap. In germline, CDR1 is SGHRS, CDR2 YFSETQ. CDR3 length equals 16 residues. This chain's CDR3 is CASSFIRITSTDTQYF. CDR3 nucleotide sequence: TGCGCCAGCAGCTTTATTAGGATAACTAGCACAGATACGCAGTATTTT.

The CDR3 here is CASSRKSYEQYF. CDR3 sequence (DNA): TGTGCCAGCAGCCGAAAGTCCTACGAGCAGTACTTC. The rearrangement joins TRBV25-1 to TRBJ2-7; D not certain. Per the germline V gene, CDR1 is MGHDK and CDR2 is SYGVNS. This CDR3 has 12 amino acids. Trimming stripped 6 bases from V and 1 base from J, with 7 bases between.

The chain recombines TRBV14 with TRBJ1-6; no reliable D call. CDR1 and CDR2 (germline): SGHDN, FVKESK. V lost 0 bases to trimming and J lost 0 bases, with 6 bases between them. The CDR3 is made up of 16 amino acids. CDR3 nucleotide sequence: TGTGCCAGCAGCCAAGATTTTGGCTCCTATAATTCACCCCTCCACTTT. Its translation: CASSQDFGSYNSPLHF.

The chain combines TRBV2 with TRBJ2-1; 7 bases line up with TRBD2. V shed 8 bases, J shed 4 bases, and the junction held 11 bases outside the gene matches. There are 15 residues in the CDR3. CDR1 SNHLY and CDR2 FYNNEI come from the germline V gene. CDR3 DNA sequence: TGTGCCAGCGGGGGGGTTGACAACGTGTACAATGAGCAGTTCTTC. It encodes CASGGVDNVYNEQFF.

This rearrangement joins TRBV18 to TRBJ2-3; no definite D call. The CDR3 length is 14 residues. V was cut by 3 bases and J by 2 bases, with 9 bases left in between. Germline lookup yields CDR1 KGHSH and CDR2 LQKENI. The DNA for the CDR3 is TGTGCCAGCTCACCGGGTTCTTCCACAGATACGCAGTATTTT. Its protein product is CASSPGSSTDTQYF.

This rearrangement joins TRBV7-3 to TRBJ2-3, with D possibly being TRBD1 (6 bases). V gave up 3 bases and J gave up 1 base, with 8 bases separating them. Germline assignment: CDR1 SGHTA and CDR2 FQGTGA. This CDR3 comprises 14 residues. The DNA for the CDR3 is TGTGCCAGCAGCTTGGCAGGGGGCACAGATACGCAGTATTTT. Amino acids: CASSLAGGTDTQYF.

This clone appeared a few times. V is TRBV10-2 and J is TRBJ2-7; 8 positions agree with TRBD1. V lost 11 bases to trimming and J lost 2 bases; unmatched junction nucleotides: 5. Germline V gives CDR1 WSHSY, CDR2 SAAADI. The CDR3 has 12 amino acids. The CDR3 here is CASSTGAYEQYF. The CDR3 DNA reads as TGCGCCTCCTCGACAGGGGCCTACGAGCAGTACTTC.

V and J are TRBV28 and TRBJ2-2; 7 bases are a match to TRBD2. The CDR3 length is 15 residues. Germline-derived CDR1 and CDR2 are MDHEN and SYDVKM. Trimming took 6 bases from V and 4 from J; bases not matched to a gene: 8. The CDR3 DNA follows: TGTGCCAGCAGCTTGGGAGGGCCGGTCACCGGGGAGCTGTTTTTT. Residues: CASSLGGPVTGELFF.

The chain uses TRBV6-5 and TRBJ1-3; D is uncertain. CDR1 and CDR2 (germline): MNHEY, SVGAGI. Trimming pared 0 bases from V and 0 bases from J, leaving 9 bases between. CDR3 length equals 16 residues. The CDR3 nucleotides read TGTGCCAGCAGTTACTCGATCGCGGACTCTGGAAACACCATATATTTT. This encodes CASSYSIADSGNTIYF.

J is TRBJ2-7 and V is TRBV6-5; 7 bases line up with TRBD2. CDR1 MNHEY and CDR2 SVGAGI come from the germline V gene. V shed 6 bases, J shed 0 bases, and the junction held 8 bases outside the gene matches. This CDR3 has 15 residues. CDR3 loop: CASSPLSSGSYEQYF. The CDR3 DNA is TGTGCCAGCAGCCCTCTTTCTAGCGGCTCCTACGAGCAGTACTTC.